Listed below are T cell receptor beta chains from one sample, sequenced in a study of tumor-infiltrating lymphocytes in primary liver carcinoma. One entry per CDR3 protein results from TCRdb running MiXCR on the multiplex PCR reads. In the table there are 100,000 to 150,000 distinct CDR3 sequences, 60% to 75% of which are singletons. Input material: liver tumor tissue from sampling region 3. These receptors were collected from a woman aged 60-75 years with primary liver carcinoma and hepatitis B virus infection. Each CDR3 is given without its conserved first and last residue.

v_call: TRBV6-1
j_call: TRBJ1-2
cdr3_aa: ASGASVYLNYGYT

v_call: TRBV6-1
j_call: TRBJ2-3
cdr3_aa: ASSVSTDTQY

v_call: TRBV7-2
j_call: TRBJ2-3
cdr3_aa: ASSPRISIGRTDTQY

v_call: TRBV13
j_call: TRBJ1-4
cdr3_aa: ASSKGQGGGEKLF

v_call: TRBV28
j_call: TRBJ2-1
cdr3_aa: ASGPPDRGHNNEQF

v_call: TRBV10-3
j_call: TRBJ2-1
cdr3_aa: AISELKAGNEQF

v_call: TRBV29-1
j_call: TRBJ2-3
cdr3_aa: SVVFTGSTDTHY

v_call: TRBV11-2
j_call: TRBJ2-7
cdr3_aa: ASNLATGWTYELY

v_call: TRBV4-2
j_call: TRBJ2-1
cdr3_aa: ASNPEGEEQF

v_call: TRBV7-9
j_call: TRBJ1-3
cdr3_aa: VSSLARARGNTMY

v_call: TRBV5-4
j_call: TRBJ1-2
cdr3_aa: ASSSPQGYDGYT

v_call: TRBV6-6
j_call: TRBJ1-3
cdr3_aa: ASSQDRSSGNTIY

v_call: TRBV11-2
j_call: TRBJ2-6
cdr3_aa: ANSPDLGTREANVLT

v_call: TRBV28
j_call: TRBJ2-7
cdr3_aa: ASSSPSSGSLHDQY

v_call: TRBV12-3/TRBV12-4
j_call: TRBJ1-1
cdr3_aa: AGSLTGGVGAF

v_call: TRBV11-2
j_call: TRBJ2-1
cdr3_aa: ASSLAPSSYGGQF

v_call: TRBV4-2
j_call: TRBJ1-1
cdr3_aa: ASSQDYNLDTEAF

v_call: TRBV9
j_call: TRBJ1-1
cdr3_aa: ASSVGLTGGALNTEAF

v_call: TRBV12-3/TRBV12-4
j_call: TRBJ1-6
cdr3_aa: ASSQGQGGLNSPLH

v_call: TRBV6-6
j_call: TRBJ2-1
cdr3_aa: ASTHGGSYNEQF

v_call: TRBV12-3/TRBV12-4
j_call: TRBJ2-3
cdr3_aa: ASNLSRGVVTRY

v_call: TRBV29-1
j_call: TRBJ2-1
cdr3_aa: SVERLVTRSEQS

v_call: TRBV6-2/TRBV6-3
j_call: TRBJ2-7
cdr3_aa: ASSPTGTGRYEQY

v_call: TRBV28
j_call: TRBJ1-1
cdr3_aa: ASSLSLSFGWTEAF

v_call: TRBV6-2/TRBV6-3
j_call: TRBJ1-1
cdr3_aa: ASSQTILNTEAY

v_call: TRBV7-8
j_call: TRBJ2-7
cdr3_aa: ASSLERTSGNYEQY

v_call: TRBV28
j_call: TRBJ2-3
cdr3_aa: ASHGGVISTDTQY

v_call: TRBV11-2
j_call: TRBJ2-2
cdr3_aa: ASSLLAEAHGELF

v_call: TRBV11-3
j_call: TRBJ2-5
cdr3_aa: ASDLAGQETQY

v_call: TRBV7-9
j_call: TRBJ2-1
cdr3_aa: ASSRRTGTSGMGEKF

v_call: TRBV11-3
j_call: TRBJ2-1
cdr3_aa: ANSLGTSGKLEQF

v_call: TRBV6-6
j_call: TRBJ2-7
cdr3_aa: ASGRGSSYEQY

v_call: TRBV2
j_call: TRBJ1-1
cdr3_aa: ASKWTGGMTEAF

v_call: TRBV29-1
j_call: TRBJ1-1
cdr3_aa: SASFHTEAF

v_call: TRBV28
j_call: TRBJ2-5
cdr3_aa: ASSQGLTQY

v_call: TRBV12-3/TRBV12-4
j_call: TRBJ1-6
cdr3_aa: ASSLRGNNSPLH

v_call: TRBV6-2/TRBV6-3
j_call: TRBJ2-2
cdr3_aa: ARLTPTGELF

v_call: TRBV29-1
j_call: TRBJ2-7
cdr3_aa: SVEPGLGSEQY

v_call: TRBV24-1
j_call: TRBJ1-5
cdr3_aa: ATSDPRTAHNQPQH

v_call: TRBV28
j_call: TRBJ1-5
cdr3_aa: PSRNSQGRNQPQH

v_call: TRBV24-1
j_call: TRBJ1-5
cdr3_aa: ATGDSGQGNQPQH

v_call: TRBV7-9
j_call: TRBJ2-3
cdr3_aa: ASSLVWGLADTDTQY

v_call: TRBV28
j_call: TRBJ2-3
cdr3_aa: TSSEAGGLSDTQY

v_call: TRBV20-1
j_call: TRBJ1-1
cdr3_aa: SARGALNTEAF

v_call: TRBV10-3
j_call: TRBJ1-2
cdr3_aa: AISPGQLYGYT

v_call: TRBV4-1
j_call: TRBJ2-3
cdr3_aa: ASSRTPTSGSITDTQY

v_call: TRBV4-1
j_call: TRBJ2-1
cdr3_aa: ASSQGPSGRADNEQF